This record covers a single TCR beta chain. What it binds is unknown. This record comes from a study of cytomegalovirus exposure and HLA in healthy donors. Across the study: Genotyping of 430 or so donors showed that 70% to 90% belonged to the Caucasian-associated ancestry cluster. Findings and limits, study-wide: Usually a TCR sequence was rare, but some public TCRs were found in many donors. Later analysis revealed greater clonal expansion in HLA-associated TCR beta chains than in equally common others.

V was cut by 7 bases and J by 7 bases, with 11 bases left in between. CDR1 is SGHAT, CDR2 FQNNGV, per germline. This CDR3 is 11 amino acids long. In the PCR, 60 Vbeta and 13 Jbeta primers were used. Here immunoSEQ multiplex PCR was the method, and the copy in TCRdb shows in-frame clones only, minus some. This sample carries just over 150,000 clones, 65% to 85% of them seen once, and the ten largest clones take approximately 6.7%. What was sequenced was PBMCs. This chain joins TRBV11-2 and TRBJ2-7; D gene unclear. This clonotype was obtained from a male donor in good health and CMV-seropositive. The CDR3 region is CASTSGWEQYF. The CDR3 coding sequence is TGTGCCAGCACTTCCGGTTGGGAGCAGTACTTC.